This entry is about one T cell receptor beta chain. This specimen belongs to a study of blood T cell repertoires in COVID-19. In the authors' workflow: Reference gene primer amplification gave nucleated cell count estimates. Data came from immunoSEQ multiplex PCR; TCRdb stores just in-frame clones and leaves some out. The V and J calls and the clone size are those of that table, but D and trimming were determined from the DNA. The sample shows 100,000 to 150,000 clones, roughly four fifths of them seen only once. V lost 5 bases and J lost 7; bases outside the gene matches: 7. This CDR3 is 16 amino acids long. Germline CDR1 ENHRY, CDR2 SYGVKD.

The sequenced sample was peripheral blood. This chain uses TRBV10-3 with TRBJ2-2, with 13 bases identical to TRBD2. This sequence was found in a man between 25 and 39 years old with COVID-19, enrolled during active disease. This CDR3 is CAISPTGLAGIGELFF. The CDR3 coding sequence is TGTGCCATCAGTCCCACGGGACTAGCGGGAATCGGGGAGCTGTTTTTT.